The clone carrying this T cell receptor (beta chain) appeared a single time. Germline-derived CDR1 and CDR2 are LGHDT and YNNKEL (reference sequence). V lost 1 base and J lost 5, with 17 bases in between. The length of the CDR3 is 16 residues. The data derive from a study of blood T cell repertoires in COVID-19. Looking at the study overall: Sites in the United States, Italy and Spain provided acute and convalescent COVID-19 samples.

Data came from immunoSEQ multiplex PCR; TCRdb stores just in-frame clones and leaves some out. The sample consists of some 250,000 clones, about 85% of them appearing once. Sample: peripheral blood. The sequence derives from a woman of 80 years or more with acute or convalescent COVID-19. V usage is TRBV3-1 (or the pseudogene TRBV3-2) and J usage is TRBJ1-1, with D tentatively TRBD1 (6 bases). The chain's CDR3 is CASSQGSIGGSTEAFF. CDR3 DNA: TGTGCCAGCAGCCAAGGGAGCATAGGGGGTTCGACTGAAGCTTTCTTT.